This T cell receptor (beta chain) was retrieved from a study of beta chain features in type 1 diabetes. Across the whole study: Examination of sorted cells across all samples involved about 100,000,000 cells.

Expressed TCRB transcripts were sequenced, since all the RNA that had been isolated was reverse transcribed. The table came from immunoSEQ multiplex PCR; TCRdb's copy has only in-frame clones and leaves some out. The table includes just over 450,000 clones, around 28% detected once. Deletions cut 2 bases from V and 13 bases from J, with 12 bases between. The length of the CDR3 is 12 residues. Germline values: CDR1 WSHSY, CDR2 SAAADI. Sequencing used naive CD4+ T cells from blood. The sequence was collected from a man aged 18 to 30 in good health. The chain carries TRBV10-2 and TRBJ2-1, with a tentative D call TRBD2 (5 bases). CDR3 bases: TGCGCCAGCAGTGAGCCTAGCCGCCCTCAGTTCTTC. Amino acids: CASSEPSRPQFF.